This T cell receptor (beta chain) was profiled in a study of CD4+ T cells in melanoma. Overall study results and limits: Diverse differentiation states were reported for melanoma neoantigen-specific CD4+ T cells. A reported correlation linked neoantigen-specific CD4+ T cells to CD8+, macrophage and B cell function.

In regard to this clone: Antigen: not known.

Only in-frame clones appear in the TCRdb table, and some are missing; sequencing was by immunoSEQ multiplex PCR. This sample has some 150,000 clones, with 92% found just once. Trimming pared 0 bases from V and 7 bases from J, leaving 9 bases between. The CDR3 consists of 13 residues. CDR1 is GTSNPN and CDR2 is SVGIG in the germline V gene (reference sequence). The receptor was isolated from a human donor with melanoma. The chain uses TRBV30 and TRBJ1-4, with D unresolved. The CDR3 loop is CAWSVRAFEKLFF. The CDR3 coding sequence is TGTGCCTGGAGTGTGAGGGCTTTTGAAAAACTGTTTTTT. The full variable domain, with the rest looked up from reference TRBV30 and TRBJ1-4, is SQTIHQWPATLVQPVGSPLSLECTVEGTSNPNLYWYRQAAGRGLQLLFYSVGIGQISSEVPQNLSASRPQDRQFILSSKKLLLSDSGFYLCAWSVRAFEKLFFGSGTQLSVL.